One sample yielded the 21 T cell receptor beta chains listed below, sequenced in a study of T cells expressing NK-cell markers. TCRdb reworked the 5' RACE reads into one entry per CDR3 protein, no DNA. This listing includes 300,000 to 450,000 distinct CDR3 sequences. The sequencing sample was made of blood T cells: a sorted CD56 or NKG2C T cell subset, CD4+ or CD8+ T cells, or bulk PBMC T cells (not recorded which). The receptors here all came from a man aged 18 to 69 in good health.

V and J are TRBV13 and TRBJ2-3; the TRBD2 assignment by TCRdb is unverifiable without DNA. Germline assignment: CDR1 PRHDT and CDR2 FYEKMQ (reference sequence). This CDR3 is built from 14 residues. The CDR3 sequence is CASSGSSPTDTQYF.

This chain joins TRBV20-1 and TRBJ2-5; the D call of TRBD2 rests on TCRdb alone, since no DNA is present to check it. Germline CDR1 DFQATT, CDR2 SNEGSKA (reference sequence). CDR3 length: 14 amino acids. CDR3 loop: CSALTSGAQETQYF.

The chain recombines TRBV19 with TRBJ2-1; there is no DNA to check the TCRdb D call of TRBD1. CDR3 length: 17 residues. Germline V gene sequence: CDR1 LNHDA, CDR2 SQIVND (reference sequence). CDR3 loop: CASSASGGGGSYNEQFF.

V gene TRBV20-1 combines with J gene TRBJ2-3; TCRdb picks TRBD1, but there is no DNA to check that call. Germline V lookup: CDR1 DFQATT, CDR2 SNEGSKA (reference sequence). This CDR3 comprises 15 residues. The CDR3 is CSANTRDRGTDTQYF.

The chain joins TRBV7-8 to TRBJ1-5; TCRdb gives TRBD1 as the D gene, but with no DNA this cannot be confirmed. The CDR3 totals 14 residues. The germline gives CDR1 SGHVS, CDR2 FQNEAQ. The chain's CDR3 is CASSLAGPPQPQHF.

The rearrangement joins TRBV18 to TRBJ2-3; TCRdb reports TRBD2, a call that lacks DNA to check it against. CDR1 is KGHSH, CDR2 LQKENI, per germline. The CDR3 is 13 residues long. The CDR3 reads CASSPGLADTQYF.

The chain combines TRBV20-1 with TRBJ2-3; TCRdb outputs TRBD2, but without DNA this stays unchecked. This CDR3 has 14 residues. Germline V gene data show CDR1 as DFQATT and CDR2 as SNEGSKA (reference sequence). The CDR3 here is CSATSGGNTDTQYF.

This rearrangement joins TRBV28 to TRBJ2-2; TCRdb gives TRBD1 as the D gene, but with no DNA this cannot be confirmed. The CDR3 is 19 amino acids. Germline V CDR1 and CDR2: MDHEN, SYDVKM. CDR3 in amino acids: CASSLWDPTGGAGTGELFF.

This rearrangement joins TRBV7-9 to TRBJ2-5; TCRdb gives TRBD2 as the D gene, but with no DNA this cannot be confirmed. The V gene's germline CDR1 is SEHNR and CDR2 FQNEAQ (reference sequence). This CDR3 is 14 amino acids long. CDR3 protein: CASSYAGTRETQYF.

The genes are TRBV5-1 and TRBJ2-7; TCRdb outputs TRBD1, but without DNA this stays unchecked. The CDR3 totals 14 residues. CDR1 and CDR2 from the germline V gene are SGHRS and YFSETQ. CDR3 loop: CASGMMGAKYEQYF.

The CDR3 reads CASISPGGSSPYEQYF. The chain joins TRBV28 to TRBJ2-7; absent DNA, TCRdb's TRBD2 call cannot be checked. Per germline, CDR1 MDHEN and CDR2 SYDVKM. The CDR3 totals 16 residues.

The chain combines TRBV12-5 with TRBJ2-3; checking the TCRdb D call of TRBD1 is not possible without DNA. In germline, CDR1 is LGHNT, CDR2 FRNRAP. CDR3 length: 15 residues. The CDR3 sequence is CASGLGEAGTDTQYF.

The chain joins TRBV7-9 to TRBJ2-1; TCRdb gives TRBD2 as the D gene, but with no DNA this cannot be confirmed. CDR3 length: 17 amino acids. From germline, CDR1 is SEHNR and CDR2 FQNEAQ (reference sequence). This chain's CDR3 is CASSSRLAGFSNNEQFF. The whole variable domain, remainder taken from reference TRBV7-9 and TRBJ2-1, is DTGVSQNPRHKITKRGQNVTFRCDPISEHNRLYWYRQTLGQGPEFLTYFQNEAQLEKSRLLSDRFSAERPKGSFSTLEIQRTEQGDSAMYLCASSSRLAGFSNNEQFFGPGTRLTVL.

The gene calls are TRBV2 and TRBJ2-5; TCRdb returns TRBD1, unconfirmable since there is no DNA. The CDR3 covers 15 residues. Germline CDR1 reads SNHLY; CDR2 reads FYNNEI. The CDR3 region is CASKSGANRGETQYF.

The chain links TRBV5-1 to TRBJ2-3; lacking DNA, the TRBD2 call made by TCRdb goes unchecked. This CDR3 is built from 18 residues. Per the germline V gene, CDR1 is SGHRS and CDR2 is YFSETQ. Here the CDR3 reads CASTPWMAGGPYTDTQYF.

The CDR3 here is CASSLNPGQGPYNEQFF. The chain carries TRBV7-9 and TRBJ2-1; as DNA is missing, the TRBD1 call by TCRdb cannot be tested. The CDR3 totals 17 residues. Germline CDR1 SEHNR, CDR2 FQNEAQ (reference sequence).

The J gene is TRBJ2-1, the V gene TRBV5-1; TCRdb picks TRBD2, but there is no DNA to check that call. There are 14 residues in the CDR3. The germline gives CDR1 SGHRS, CDR2 YFSETQ. The CDR3 here is CASSDGGVEDEQFF.

The chain combines TRBV6-5 with TRBJ1-1; without DNA, the TCRdb call of TRBD1 cannot be checked. Germline V gives CDR1 MNHEY, CDR2 SVGAGI. CDR3 length equals 17 residues. The CDR3: CASSSLGGSDGKTEAFF.

The rearrangement uses TRBV20-1 and TRBJ1-6; as DNA is missing, the TRBD1 call by TCRdb cannot be tested. The CDR3 has 18 amino acids. Per the germline V gene, CDR1 is DFQATT and CDR2 is SNEGSKA (reference sequence). The CDR3 reads CSARGQGRGFSYNSPLHF.

The rearrangement uses TRBV5-4 and TRBJ2-3; TCRdb picks TRBD1, but there is no DNA to check that call. The CDR3 has 15 residues. Looked up from germline, CDR1 is SGHNT and CDR2 is YYREEE (reference sequence). The CDR3 here is CASSPGQLSTDTQYF.

The rearrangement links TRBV7-2 to TRBJ2-7; TCRdb's D gene call, TRBD1, goes unchecked for lack of DNA. Per the germline V gene, CDR1 is SGHTA and CDR2 is FQGNSA. This CDR3 is built from 15 residues. The chain's CDR3 is CASSLNRQGAAEQYF.